What follows are 30 T cell receptor beta chains derived from one specimen sequenced in a study of T cell responses to AZD1222 COVID-19 vaccine. Generated by immunoSEQ multiplex PCR, the TCRdb table keeps only in-frame clones and is missing some. This sample has about 130,000 clones; 88% occur once, and the top ten carry 7.5% to 8%. Sequences were derived from peripheral blood, sampled on day 0 of AZD1222 vaccination. These receptor sequences come from an adult in good health.

The DNA of the CDR3 is TGTGCCAGCAGTGAAATCGCGGGGGGAACAGATACGCAGTATTTT. Amino acid sequence: CASSEIAGGTDTQYF. The chain recombines TRBV6-1 with TRBJ2-3; 8 bases map to TRBD2. This CDR3 region has 15 residues. With 2 bases clipped from V and 3 bases from J, the junction kept 4 bases outside the gene matches. Germline loops: CDR1 MNHNS, CDR2 SASEGT.

The rearrangement uses TRBV6-2 or TRBV6-3 and TRBJ2-5, with a tentative D call TRBD2 (7 bases). CDR1 is MNHEY, CDR2 SVGEGT, per germline. Between the trimmed V and J ends, which lost 5 bases and 4 bases, there was a span of 20 bases. The CDR3 extends over 16 amino acids. CDR3 residues: CASSQTRGGGGETQYF. The CDR3 DNA sequence: TGTGCCAGCAGTCAGACCAGGGGAGGGGGAGGAGAGACCCAGTACTTC.

This chain uses TRBV27 with TRBJ1-1; the D is unclear. CDR1 is MNHEY, CDR2 SMNVEV, per germline (reference sequence). This CDR3 spans 11 amino acids. V was trimmed by 6 bases and J by 5 bases, leaving 7 bases between them. In nucleotides, the CDR3 is TGTGCCAGCAGCCGAGGGACTGAAGCTTTCTTT. It yields the protein CASSRGTEAFF.

The V gene is TRBV7-9, the J gene TRBJ1-5; 7 bases are a match to TRBD1. The CDR3 has 13 residues. The ends lost 2 bases at V and 6 bases at J; junction bases unmatched: 1. Germline lookup yields CDR1 SEHNR and CDR2 FQNEAQ (reference sequence). In DNA form, the CDR3 reads TGTGCCAGCAGCTTACAGGGGGGTCAGCCCCAGCATTTT. This translates into CASSLQGGQPQHF.

This clone has only one observation. One end of the junction fails to match germline, which may point to a read error. V and J are TRBV15 and TRBJ1-2; TRBD1 agrees at 7 bases. This CDR3 has 12 residues. CDR1 LNHNV and CDR2 YYDKDF come from the germline V gene (reference sequence). DNA of the CDR3: TGTGCCACCAGCAGAGTTTCATCGGGACAGTCCTTC. This sequence encodes CATSRVSSGQSF.

V is TRBV30 and J is TRBJ1-4; D uncertain. V was clipped by 1 base and J by 5 bases, with 8 bases between them. Germline assignment: CDR1 GTSNPN and CDR2 SVGIG (reference sequence). The CDR3 spans 13 residues. CDR3 sequence (DNA): TGTGCCTGGAGTGGGCAAATCAATGAAAAACTGTTTTTT. It encodes CAWSGQINEKLFF.

The chain joins TRBV3-1 (or the pseudogene TRBV3-2) to TRBJ1-6; D uncertain. The V gene lost 1 base and the J gene lost 7 bases, with 11 bases spanning the gap. This CDR3 contains 15 residues. CDR1 and CDR2 from the germline V gene are LGHDT and YNNKEL (reference sequence). CDR3 in amino acids: CASSQVSRANSPLHF. DNA for the CDR3: TGTGCCAGCAGCCAAGTAAGCCGAGCCAATTCACCCCTCCACTTT.

The gene calls are TRBV29-1 and TRBJ2-7, with a tentative D call TRBD2 (5 bases). This CDR3 has 13 residues. CDR1 is SQVTM and CDR2 is ANQGSEA in the germline V gene. Trimming cost V 7 bases and J 6 bases, with 19 bases left between them. CDR3 in amino acids: CSEAPLRVTEQYF. The CDR3 nucleotides read TGCAGCGAAGCCCCCCTGAGGGTTACCGAGCAGTACTTC.

With regard to this clone: Germline is not matched at one junction end, which may reflect a read error. Other nucleotide sequences from this sample produce the same CDR3. The chain carries TRBV28 and TRBJ1-2, with D possibly TRBD1 on 6 matching bases. This CDR3 has 13 residues. Per germline, CDR1 MDHEN and CDR2 SYDVKM. CDR3 loop: CASSLTGAGGYTF. The CDR3 coding sequence is TGCGCCAGCAGTTTGACGGGGGCGGGTGGCTACACCTTC.

This clone was detected only once. The gene calls are TRBV15 and TRBJ1-4; D gene unclear. The CDR3 has 17 amino acids. The germline CDR1 and CDR2 sequences are LNHNV and YYDKDF (reference sequence). The ends were cut back, 1 base at V and 7 bases at J, with 19 bases in the middle. CDR3 amino acids: CATSRAVGTQMGEKLFF. The CDR3 DNA reads as TGTGCCACCAGCAGAGCTGTGGGCACCCAAATGGGTGAAAAACTGTTTTTT.

V usage is TRBV5-1 and J usage is TRBJ1-3; D may be TRBD1 (5 bases). Germline V gene sequence: CDR1 SGHRS, CDR2 YFSETQ. The CDR3 has 14 amino acids. Trimming cost V 6 bases and J 7 bases, with 17 bases left between them. The CDR3 DNA reads as TGCGCCAGCACCCTCGGGACGGTGAGCAACACCATATATTTT. This encodes CASTLGTVSNTIYF.

The genes are TRBV5-1 and TRBJ2-2; D gene ambiguous. Deletions cut 0 bases from V and 5 bases from J, with 17 bases between. Germline V CDR1 and CDR2: SGHRS, YFSETQ. The CDR3 loop spans 17 amino acids. The CDR3 loop reads CASSLVNWGVRTGELFF. CDR3 DNA: TGCGCCAGCAGCTTGGTTAACTGGGGTGTGCGGACCGGGGAGCTGTTTTTT. The whole variable domain, remainder taken from reference TRBV5-1 and TRBJ2-2, is KAGVTQTPRYLIKTRGQQVTLSCSPISGHRSVSWYQQTPGQGLQFLFEYFSETQRNKGNFPGRFSGRQFSNSRSEMNVSTLELGDSALYLCASSLVNWGVRTGELFFGEGSRLTVL.

The chain recombines TRBV6-2 or TRBV6-3 with TRBJ1-1, with D unclear. Trimming cost V 1 base and J 3 bases, with 3 bases left between them. Germline lookup yields CDR1 MNHEY and CDR2 SVGEGT. This CDR3 spans 12 amino acids. CDR3 protein: CASSYLYTEAFF. The CDR3 nucleotides are TGTGCCAGCAGTTACTTGTACACTGAAGCTTTCTTT.

Here the CDR3 reads CASSLLGLAGAPDTQYF. CDR3 DNA sequence: TGTGCCAGCAGCCTACTAGGACTAGCGGGGGCCCCAGATACGCAGTATTTT. The chain uses TRBV7-6 and TRBJ2-3; 13 bases match TRBD2. Germline trimming cut 5 bases from V and 4 bases from J; bases unmatched to any gene: 9. This CDR3 is 17 amino acids long. From germline, CDR1 is SGHVS and CDR2 FNYEAQ.

The chain carries TRBV6-5 and TRBJ1-1; the match to TRBD1 covers 7 bases. V dropped 0 bases and J dropped 5; count of bases not matched to a gene: 3. Germline assignment: CDR1 MNHEY and CDR2 SVGAGI. The CDR3 extends over 14 amino acids. DNA for the CDR3: TGTGCCAGCAGTTACTCAGGGGGCAGGACTGAAGCTTTCTTT. Translation: CASSYSGGRTEAFF.

The chain joins TRBV11-2 to TRBJ1-6, with D possibly matching TRBD1 (5 bases). The CDR3 contains 15 residues. The germline V gene encodes CDR1 SGHAT and CDR2 FQNNGV. Trimming stripped 6 bases from V and 5 bases from J, with 14 bases between. The CDR3 loop reads CASRLLGANNSPLHF. Written as DNA, the CDR3 is TGTGCCAGCAGACTCTTAGGGGCCAATAATTCACCCCTCCACTTT.

The chain employs TRBV19 and TRBJ2-5; tentative D call: TRBD1 (6 bases). V shed 2 bases and J shed 4 bases, with 11 bases lying between them. The CDR3 length is 14 residues. Germline V gives CDR1 LNHDA, CDR2 SQIVND (reference sequence). CDR3 nucleotides: TGTGCCAGTAGTATACCGGGACAACGAGAGACCCAGTACTTC. This codes for CASSIPGQRETQYF.

This clone was seen a handful of times. V and J are TRBV4-1 and TRBJ1-5; D is unresolved. Trimming shortened V by 1 base and J by 2 bases, and 6 bases separated the two germline ends. This CDR3 spans 14 amino acids. Germline V gene sequence: CDR1 MGHRA, CDR2 YSYEKL. CDR3 nucleotide sequence: TGCGCCAGCAGCCAAGCGCTAGGCAATCAGCCCCAGCATTTT. Translating it yields CASSQALGNQPQHF.

For the CDR3, the DNA is TGTGCCAGCAGCCACCGAGGGGGACAGGGAGATGAAAAACTGTTTTTT. It is translated as CASSHRGGQGDEKLFF. The chain links TRBV3-1 (or the pseudogene TRBV3-2) to TRBJ1-4; 9 bases are a match to TRBD1. This CDR3 region has 16 residues. CDR1 is LGHDT, CDR2 YNNKEL, per germline (reference sequence). The V and J ends lost 3 bases and 6 bases, in that order; junction bases with no gene match: 8.

The chain combines TRBV6-2 or TRBV6-3 with TRBJ2-7; 7 nucleotides align to TRBD2. This CDR3 region has 16 residues. The V gene's germline CDR1 is MNHEY and CDR2 SVGEGT. Losses at the gene ends were 5 bases for V and 6 bases for J; bases not matched to a gene: 16. In nucleotides, the CDR3 is TGTGCCAGCAGTAACCCCTCCTTCGGACTAGATCTCGAGCAGTACTTC. Translated, it gives CASSNPSFGLDLEQYF.

V usage is TRBV28 and J usage is TRBJ1-2; TRBD1 matches 7 bases. This CDR3 has 15 amino acids. Germline V CDR1 and CDR2: MDHEN, SYDVKM. V gave up 6 bases and J gave up 8 bases; unmatched junction bases: 15. The DNA for the CDR3 is TGTGCCAGCAGCCCCGAGGGCAGGGGGAGAGGAGGCTACACCTTC. It specifies CASSPEGRGRGGYTF.

The rearrangement uses TRBV6-6 and TRBJ1-2, with 7 positions matching TRBD1. The CDR3 contains 15 residues. CDR1 is MNHNY, CDR2 SVGAGI, per germline (reference sequence). After removal of 2 bases from V and 8 bases from J, the junction contained 11 bases not matched to a gene. This CDR3 is CASSYEAGGIGGYTF. Here the CDR3 DNA reads TGTGCCAGCAGTTACGAGGCAGGGGGGATCGGAGGCTACACCTTC.

The sample holds a few counts of this clone. This chain joins TRBV7-2 and TRBJ1-2; tentatively, D is TRBD1 (5 bases). Trimming took off 5 bases at V and 4 bases at J, with 11 bases between the two ends. Germline-derived CDR1 and CDR2 are SGHTA and FQGNSA. The CDR3 loop spans 13 amino acids. The CDR3 sequence is CASSRGPFYGYTF. The DNA for the CDR3 is TGTGCCAGCAGCCGGGGCCCCTTCTATGGCTACACCTTC.

The V gene is TRBV7-8, the J gene TRBJ2-4; D unclear. Looked up from germline, CDR1 is SGHVS and CDR2 is FQNEAQ. V was shortened by 4 bases and J by 0 bases, with 19 bases between the two germline ends. The CDR3 loop spans 18 amino acids. The CDR3 loop is CASSSWAVYQIAKNIQYF. CDR3 in DNA: TGTGCCAGCAGCTCCTGGGCCGTTTACCAAATAGCCAAAAACATTCAGTACTTC.

The V gene is TRBV30, the J gene TRBJ1-2, with 10 bases identical to TRBD1. The V segment lost 5 bases and the J segment 8 bases; nucleotides outside the gene matches: 8. The CDR3 runs to 13 residues. The germline CDR1 and CDR2 sequences are GTSNPN and SVGIG (reference sequence). The CDR3 loop reads CAWSGTGVGGYTF. The CDR3 DNA follows: TGTGCCTGGTCCGGGACAGGGGTAGGAGGCTACACCTTC.

This chain uses TRBV7-8 with TRBJ1-4; TRBD1 matches 7 bases. The CDR3 is 14 residues long. The V and J ends lost 1 base and 11 bases, in that order; junction bases with no gene match: 7. The germline V gene has CDR1 SGHVS and CDR2 FQNEAQ. The CDR3 region has the DNA TGTGCCAGCAGCTTAGTAGAGGGGGCGGCTAAACTGTTTTTT. Translation gives CASSLVEGAAKLFF. The entire variable domain, with the rest obtained from reference TRBV7-8 and TRBJ1-4, is as follows: GAGVSQSPRYKVAKRGQDVALRCDPISGHVSLFWYQQALGQGPEFLTYFQNEAQLDKSGLPSDRFFAERPEGSVSTLKIQRTQQEDSAVYLCASSLVEGAAKLFFGSGTQLSVL.

The rearrangement links TRBV19 to TRBJ2-1; no firm D call. Between the trimmed V and J ends, which lost 3 bases and 3 bases, there was a span of 12 bases. From germline, CDR1 is LNHDA and CDR2 SQIVND (reference sequence). This CDR3 spans 15 amino acids. CDR3 sequence: CASSILGFRYNEQFF. The CDR3 bases are TGTGCCAGTAGTATCTTAGGTTTTCGCTACAATGAGCAGTTCTTC.

This chain joins TRBV18 and TRBJ2-2; 7 bases agree with TRBD1. This CDR3 region has 15 residues. V gave up 2 bases and J gave up 0 bases; unmatched junction bases: 0. Germline V gene sequence: CDR1 KGHSH, CDR2 LQKENI. This CDR3 reads CASSPGTANTGELFF. The CDR3 DNA is TGTGCCAGCTCACCAGGGACAGCGAACACCGGGGAGCTGTTTTTT.

This chain connects TRBV2 to TRBJ2-7, with D tentatively TRBD1 (5 bases). The CDR3 sequence is 16 residues long. Trimming stripped 4 bases from V and 0 bases from J, with 16 bases between. CDR1 SNHLY and CDR2 FYNNEI come from the germline V gene. The CDR3, as DNA: TGTGCCAGCAGTGTTTATGGCGGACAAAGCTCCTACGAGCAGTACTTC. Translation gives CASSVYGGQSSYEQYF.

The rearrangement joins TRBV6-5 to TRBJ2-6; D unresolved. The CDR3 sequence is 15 residues long. Trimming took 7 bases from V and 1 from J, leaving 11 bases between them. Germline V gives CDR1 MNHEY, CDR2 SVGAGI. The CDR3 here is CASTRHGSGANVLTF. The CDR3 DNA sequence: TGTGCCAGCACCCGACATGGGTCTGGGGCCAACGTCCTGACTTTC.